The sequence of this T cell receptor beta chain was determined in a study of T cell responses to AZD1222 COVID-19 vaccine. The CDR3 contains 13 residues. V was shortened by 5 bases and J by 4 bases, with 11 bases between the two germline ends. Sequenced by immunoSEQ multiplex PCR; TCRdb stores in-frame clones only, minus some. This table holds over 20,000 clones, 80% to 90% found once. This specimen consisted of peripheral blood, obtained 28 days after the second AZD1222 dose. The rearrangement uses TRBV12-3 or TRBV12-4 and TRBJ1-1; no clear D gene. The receptor comes from an adult who received the AZD1222 COVID-19 vaccine. CDR3 DNA sequence: TGTGCCAGCAGTCGGGGAGGAGGCACTGAAGCTTTCTTT. It is translated as CASSRGGGTEAFF.